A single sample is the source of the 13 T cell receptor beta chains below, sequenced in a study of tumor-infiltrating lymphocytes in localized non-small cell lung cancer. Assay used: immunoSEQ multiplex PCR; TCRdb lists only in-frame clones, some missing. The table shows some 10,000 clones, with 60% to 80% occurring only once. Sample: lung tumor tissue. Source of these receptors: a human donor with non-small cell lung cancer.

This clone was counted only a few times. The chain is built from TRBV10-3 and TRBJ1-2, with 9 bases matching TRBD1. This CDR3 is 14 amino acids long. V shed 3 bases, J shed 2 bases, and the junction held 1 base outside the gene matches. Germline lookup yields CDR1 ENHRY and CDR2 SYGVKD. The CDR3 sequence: CAISEQGANYGYTF. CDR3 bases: TGTGCCATCAGTGAACAGGGGGCAAACTATGGCTACACCTTC.

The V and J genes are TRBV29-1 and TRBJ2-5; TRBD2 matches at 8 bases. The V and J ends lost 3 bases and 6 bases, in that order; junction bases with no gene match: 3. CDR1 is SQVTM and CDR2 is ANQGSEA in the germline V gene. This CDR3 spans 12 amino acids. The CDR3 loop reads CSVESSGKTQYF. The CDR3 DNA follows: TGCAGCGTTGAGAGTAGCGGGAAGACCCAGTACTTC.

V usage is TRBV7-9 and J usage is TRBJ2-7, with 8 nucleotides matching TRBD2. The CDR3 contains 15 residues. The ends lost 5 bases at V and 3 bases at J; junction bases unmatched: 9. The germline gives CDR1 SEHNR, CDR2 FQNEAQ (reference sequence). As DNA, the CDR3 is TGTGCCAGCAGCCGAGACAGCGGGGGATACTACGAGCAGTACTTC. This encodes CASSRDSGGYYEQYF.

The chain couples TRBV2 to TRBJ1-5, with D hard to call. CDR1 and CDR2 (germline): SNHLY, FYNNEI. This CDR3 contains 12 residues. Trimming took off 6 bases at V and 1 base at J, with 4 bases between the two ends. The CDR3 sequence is CASRDSNQPQHF. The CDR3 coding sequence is TGTGCCAGCAGGGACAGCAATCAGCCCCAGCATTTT.

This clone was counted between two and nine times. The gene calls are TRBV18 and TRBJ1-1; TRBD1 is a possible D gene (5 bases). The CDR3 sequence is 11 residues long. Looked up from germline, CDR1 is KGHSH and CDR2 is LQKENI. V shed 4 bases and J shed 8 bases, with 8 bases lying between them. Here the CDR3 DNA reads TGTGCCAGCTCACTACAGGAGGAAGCTTTCTTT. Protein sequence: CASSLQEEAFF.

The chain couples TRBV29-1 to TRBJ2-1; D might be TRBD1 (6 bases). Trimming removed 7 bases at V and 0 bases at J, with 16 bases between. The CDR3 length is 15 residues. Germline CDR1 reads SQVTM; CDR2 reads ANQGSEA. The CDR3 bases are TGCAGCGCACCTCCCGGGACATTCTCCTACAATGAGCAGTTCTTC. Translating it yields CSAPPGTFSYNEQFF.

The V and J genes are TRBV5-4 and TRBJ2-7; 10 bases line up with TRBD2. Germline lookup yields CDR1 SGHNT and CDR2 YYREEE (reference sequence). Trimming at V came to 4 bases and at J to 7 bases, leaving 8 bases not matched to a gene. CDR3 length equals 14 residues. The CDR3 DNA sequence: TGTGCCAGCAGCAAAGTAGCGGGGGGCCTTGAGCAGTACTTC. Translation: CASSKVAGGLEQYF.

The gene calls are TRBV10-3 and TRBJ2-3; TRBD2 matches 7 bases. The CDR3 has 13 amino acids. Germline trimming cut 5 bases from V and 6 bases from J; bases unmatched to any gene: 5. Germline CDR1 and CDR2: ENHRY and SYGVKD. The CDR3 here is CAISPGRADTQYF. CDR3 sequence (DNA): TGTGCCATCAGTCCAGGGAGGGCTGATACGCAGTATTTT.

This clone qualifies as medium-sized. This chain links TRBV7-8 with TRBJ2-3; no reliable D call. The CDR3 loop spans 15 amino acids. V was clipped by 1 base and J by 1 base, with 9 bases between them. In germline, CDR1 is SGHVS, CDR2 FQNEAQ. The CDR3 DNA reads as TGTGCCAGCAGCTTAGTCATGGGTCGCACAGATACGCAGTATTTT. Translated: CASSLVMGRTDTQYF.

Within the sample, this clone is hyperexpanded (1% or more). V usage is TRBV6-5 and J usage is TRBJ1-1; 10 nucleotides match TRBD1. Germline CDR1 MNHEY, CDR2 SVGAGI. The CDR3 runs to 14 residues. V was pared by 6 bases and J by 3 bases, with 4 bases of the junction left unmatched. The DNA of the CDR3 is TGTGCCAGCAGGCGACAGGGGGCCGACACTGAAGCTTTCTTT. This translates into CASRRQGADTEAFF.

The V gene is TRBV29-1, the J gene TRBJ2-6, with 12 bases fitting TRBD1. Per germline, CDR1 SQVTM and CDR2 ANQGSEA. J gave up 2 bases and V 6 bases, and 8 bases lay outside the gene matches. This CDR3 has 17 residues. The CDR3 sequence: CSVAGTGGGTGANVLTF. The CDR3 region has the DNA TGCAGCGTGGCCGGGACAGGGGGCGGCACTGGGGCCAACGTCCTGACTTTC.

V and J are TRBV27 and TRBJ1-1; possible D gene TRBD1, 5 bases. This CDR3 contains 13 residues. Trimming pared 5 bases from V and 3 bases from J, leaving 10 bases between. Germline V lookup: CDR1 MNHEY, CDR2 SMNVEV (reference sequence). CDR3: CASSHDSYTEAFF. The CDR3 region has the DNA TGTGCCAGCAGTCATGACAGTTACACTGAAGCTTTCTTT.

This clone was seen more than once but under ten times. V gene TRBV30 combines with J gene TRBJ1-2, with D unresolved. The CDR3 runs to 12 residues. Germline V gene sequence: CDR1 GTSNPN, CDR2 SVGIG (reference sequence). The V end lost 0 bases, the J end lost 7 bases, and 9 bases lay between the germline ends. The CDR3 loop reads CAWSVRGIGYTF. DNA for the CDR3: TGTGCCTGGAGTGTACGAGGGATTGGCTACACCTTC.